What follows are 27 T cell receptor beta chains derived from one specimen sequenced in a study of cytomegalovirus exposure and HLA in healthy donors. The PCR ran on 60 Vbeta and 13 Jbeta primers. Profiling relied on immunoSEQ multiplex PCR, and the TCRdb table lists in-frame clones only, not all of them. This sample contains 100,000 to 150,000 clones. Material: PBMCs. These receptors all stem from a woman in her thirties or forties in good health and CMV-seropositive.

The V and J genes are TRBV9 and TRBJ1-2; the D gene is possibly TRBD1 (6 bases). Germline V gene data show CDR1 as SGDLS and CDR2 as YYNGEE. Trimming removed 3 bases from V and 3 bases from J, with 12 bases in between. The CDR3 covers 14 residues. The CDR3 sequence is CASSAETGHYGYTF. In DNA form, the CDR3 reads TGTGCCAGCAGCGCCGAGACAGGACACTATGGCTACACCTTC.

The V gene is TRBV2, the J gene TRBJ2-4, with TRBD2 matching 14 bases. Germline V lookup: CDR1 SNHLY, CDR2 FYNNEI. The length of the CDR3 is 19 residues. J was trimmed by 0 bases and V by 6 bases; bases with no gene match: 10. The DNA for the CDR3 is TGTGCCAGCAGCCTTGACAGACTAGCGGGAGGGCTAGCCAAAAACATTCAGTACTTC. As protein: CASSLDRLAGGLAKNIQYF. Full variable domain (missing parts from reference TRBV2 and TRBJ2-4): EPEVTQTPSHQVTQMGQEVILRCVPISNHLYFYWYRQILGQKVEFLVSFYNNEISEKSEIFDDQFSVERPDGSNFTLKIRSTKLEDSAMYFCASSLDRLAGGLAKNIQYFGAGTRLSVL.

This sequence joins TRBV9 and TRBJ2-7; 7 bases map to TRBD2. The length of the CDR3 is 15 residues. V shed 2 bases, J shed 4 bases, and the junction held 9 bases outside the gene matches. CDR1 SGDLS and CDR2 YYNGEE come from the germline V gene. This CDR3 is CASSVGMAGVYEQYF. In nucleotides, the CDR3 is TGTGCCAGCAGCGTGGGGATGGCGGGAGTTTACGAGCAGTACTTC.

The V and J genes are TRBV5-4 and TRBJ2-1; 7 bases map to TRBD2. CDR1 SGHNT and CDR2 YYREEE come from the germline V gene (reference sequence). With V trimmed by 2 bases and J by 3 bases, 8 bases remained unmatched. The CDR3 runs to 16 residues. CDR3 nucleotide sequence: TGTGCCAGCAGCTTTACCCCTAGCGGACGCTACAATGAGCAGTTCTTC. This translates into CASSFTPSGRYNEQFF.

The chain has TRBV28 and TRBJ2-2; tentatively, D is TRBD2 (6 bases). This CDR3 is 13 amino acids long. The germline V and J ends were trimmed by 7 bases and 8 bases, with 14 bases remaining between them. Germline values: CDR1 MDHEN, CDR2 SYDVKM. In DNA form, the CDR3 reads TGTGCCAGCACCAAGGCCGGAGGGGGGGAGCTGTTTTTT. It yields the protein CASTKAGGGELFF.

The J gene is TRBJ2-7, the V gene TRBV13; the match to TRBD1 covers 9 bases. This CDR3 has 15 residues. With V trimmed by 2 bases and J by 1 base, 3 bases remained unmatched. Looked up from germline, CDR1 is PRHDT and CDR2 is FYEKMQ (reference sequence). The CDR3: CASSLSGQGSYEQYF. The DNA of the CDR3 is TGTGCCAGCAGCTTATCGGGACAGGGATCCTACGAGCAGTACTTC.

The chain combines TRBV7-9 with TRBJ1-4, with unresolved D. Per germline, CDR1 SEHNR and CDR2 FQNEAQ (reference sequence). With 5 bases removed from V and 5 bases from J, the gap between germline ends came to 6 bases. The CDR3 runs to 12 residues. CDR3 nucleotides: TGTGCCAGCAGCCGTTTAAATGAAAAACTGTTTTTT. Translation gives CASSRLNEKLFF. The whole variable domain, filled in from reference TRBV7-9 and TRBJ1-4, reads DTGVSQNPRHKITKRGQNVTFRCDPISEHNRLYWYRQTLGQGPEFLTYFQNEAQLEKSRLLSDRFSAERPKGSFSTLEIQRTEQGDSAMYLCASSRLNEKLFFGSGTQLSVL.

The V and J genes are TRBV10-2 and TRBJ1-1, with D tentatively TRBD1 (6 bases). Trimming removed 2 bases from V and 4 bases from J, with 11 bases in between. The CDR3 runs to 14 residues. Germline CDR1 and CDR2: WSHSY and SAAADI. The CDR3 spells CASSEEGEGTEAFF. In DNA, the CDR3 is TGCGCCAGCAGTGAGGAGGGGGAGGGCACTGAAGCTTTCTTT.

The chain's CDR3 is CASSQQAGLNYGYTF. CDR3 bases: TGTGCCAGCAGCCAACAAGCGGGTCTTAACTATGGCTACACCTTC. V gene TRBV7-6 combines with J gene TRBJ1-2; D gene uncertain. Trimming removed 5 bases from V and 1 base from J, with 14 bases in between. The CDR3 sequence is 15 residues long. Germline assignment: CDR1 SGHVS and CDR2 FNYEAQ.

The chain recombines TRBV6-1 with TRBJ2-7; TRBD1 is a possible D gene (6 bases). CDR1 is MNHNS and CDR2 is SASEGT in the germline V gene. CDR3 length: 14 amino acids. The V gene lost 9 bases and the J gene lost 4 bases, with 19 bases spanning the gap. CDR3 loop: CARSRGPPSYEQYF. DNA of the CDR3: TGTGCCAGGAGCAGGGGCCCTCCTTCATACGAGCAGTACTTC.

The V and J genes are TRBV5-5 and TRBJ1-4; 8 bases fit TRBD1. V shed 4 bases and J 0 bases; nucleotides not matched to a gene: 8. CDR1 and CDR2 (germline): SGHKS, YYEKEE (reference sequence). The CDR3 covers 17 residues. CDR3 DNA sequence: TGTGCCAGCAGCGACGACAGGGGTTCGGCAACTAATGAAAAACTGTTTTTT. It is translated as CASSDDRGSATNEKLFF.

The V gene is TRBV7-3, the J gene TRBJ2-3; 13 bases match TRBD2. The CDR3 length is 17 residues. The V gene's germline CDR1 is SGHTA and CDR2 FQGTGA. Trimming at V came to 5 bases and at J to 4 bases, leaving 9 bases not matched to a gene. DNA for the CDR3: TGTGCCAGCAGCCCGATCAGACTAGCGGGAGGCCCAGATACGCAGTATTTT. As protein: CASSPIRLAGGPDTQYF.

The chain couples TRBV5-1 to TRBJ2-1; 8 bases map to TRBD2. Germline V gives CDR1 SGHRS, CDR2 YFSETQ. The J segment lost 5 bases and the V segment lost 0 bases, leaving 7 bases of the junction unmatched. The CDR3 extends over 16 amino acids. CDR3 in amino acids: CASSLARREDHNEQFF. For the CDR3, the DNA is TGCGCCAGCAGCTTGGCCAGGCGGGAGGACCACAATGAGCAGTTCTTC. The variable domain in full, with the rest retrieved from reference TRBV5-1 and TRBJ2-1, is KAGVTQTPRYLIKTRGQQVTLSCSPISGHRSVSWYQQTPGQGLQFLFEYFSETQRNKGNFPGRFSGRQFSNSRSEMNVSTLELGDSALYLCASSLARREDHNEQFFGPGTRLTVL.

This sequence joins TRBV19 and TRBJ2-7; D might be TRBD2 (5 bases). V lost 5 bases, J lost 6 bases, and 17 bases lay in between. From germline, CDR1 is LNHDA and CDR2 SQIVND (reference sequence). CDR3 size: 14 residues. CDR3 sequence (DNA): TGTGCCAGTAGTGTCGGGAACCTTCAAGGCGAGCAGTACTTC. Protein sequence: CASSVGNLQGEQYF. Full variable domain (remainder filled in from reference TRBV19 and TRBJ2-7): DGGITQSPKYLFRKEGQNVTLSCEQNLNHDAMYWYRQDPGQGLRLIYYSQIVNDFQKGDIAEGYSVSREKKESFPLTVTSAQKNPTAFYLCASSVGNLQGEQYFGPGTRLTVT.

The V gene is TRBV5-4, the J gene TRBJ1-3; 8 bases are shared with TRBD1. V was clipped by 4 bases and J by 4 bases; unmatched bases: 7. CDR3 length: 15 residues. Per germline, CDR1 SGHNT and CDR2 YYREEE (reference sequence). CDR3 region: CASSRTGFTGNTIYF. For the CDR3, the DNA is TGTGCCAGCAGCAGGACAGGGTTCACCGGAAACACCATATATTTT.

J is TRBJ2-1 and V is TRBV5-1; D is perhaps TRBD1 (5 bases). The germline gives CDR1 SGHRS, CDR2 YFSETQ. CDR3 length: 17 residues. Between the trimmed V and J ends, which lost 3 bases and 8 bases, there was a span of 24 bases. The CDR3 nucleotides are TGCGCCAGCAGCTCCTACCCCGACAAGGGGTTATGGGATGAGCAGTTCTTC. As protein: CASSSYPDKGLWDEQFF.

The chain links TRBV6-5 to TRBJ1-4; 9 nucleotides match TRBD1. Germline loops: CDR1 MNHEY, CDR2 SVGAGI. Trimming removed 6 bases from V and 6 bases from J; junction bases left unmatched: 5. This CDR3 has 14 residues. CDR3 DNA sequence: TGTGCCAGCAGAGGACAGGGGTGGGATGAAAAACTGTTTTTT. Protein product: CASRGQGWDEKLFF.

This rearrangement joins TRBV6-1 to TRBJ2-3; 9 positions agree with TRBD1. Per germline, CDR1 MNHNS and CDR2 SASEGT. This CDR3 is built from 16 residues. Trimming cost V 1 base and J 2 bases; bases outside gene matches: 4. Written as DNA, the CDR3 is TGTGCCAGCAGTGAAGAGGACAGGGGACTCACAGATACGCAGTATTTT. Translation: CASSEEDRGLTDTQYF.

A remark on this clone: The same CDR3 can be traced to other DNA sequences in this sample. V usage is TRBV28 and J usage is TRBJ2-7, with 9 bases aligning to TRBD2. CDR3 size: 13 residues. CDR1 and CDR2 (germline): MDHEN, SYDVKM. Trimming took 6 bases from V and 1 from J; bases not matched to a gene: 1. This CDR3 reads CASRTSGSYEQYF. CDR3 in DNA: TGTGCCAGCAGAACTAGCGGGTCCTACGAGCAGTACTTC.

The chain is built from TRBV28 and TRBJ2-7; 8 bases line up with TRBD1. The CDR3 consists of 17 residues. Per germline, CDR1 MDHEN and CDR2 SYDVKM. Trimming took 2 bases from V and 4 from J; bases not matched to a gene: 13. CDR3 sequence (DNA): TGTGCCAGCAGTTTAGCACAGGGGGGAGGCGGATGGTACGAGCAGTACTTC. This codes for CASSLAQGGGGWYEQYF.

The chain uses TRBV7-9 and TRBJ1-2; the D is unclear. Trimming took 6 bases from V and 6 from J, leaving 14 bases between them. The CDR3 runs to 13 residues. Germline CDR1 reads SEHNR; CDR2 reads FQNEAQ (reference sequence). This CDR3 is CASSPLMSDGYTF. The CDR3, as DNA: TGTGCCAGCAGTCCTCTTATGTCTGATGGCTACACCTTC.

The chain employs TRBV9 and TRBJ1-1; 9 bases are shared with TRBD1. This CDR3 comprises 15 residues. The germline CDR1 and CDR2 sequences are SGDLS and YYNGEE. Unmatched junction bases numbered 4, after V lost 0 bases and J lost 4 bases. CDR3 nucleotides: TGTGCCAGCAGCGTAGGGGACAGGGTGGGCACTGAAGCTTTCTTT. Protein product: CASSVGDRVGTEAFF.

The rearrangement joins TRBV5-6 to TRBJ1-1; no firm D call. Trimming pared 2 bases from V and 2 bases from J, leaving 7 bases between. The CDR3 extends over 13 amino acids. Germline V gene sequence: CDR1 SGHDT, CDR2 YYEEEE. CDR3 amino acids: CASSFYKNTEAFF. In nucleotides, the CDR3 is TGTGCCAGCAGCTTTTACAAAAACACTGAAGCTTTCTTT. The variable domain in full, completed from reference TRBV5-6 and TRBJ1-1, reads DAGVTQSPTHLIKTRGQQVTLRCSPKSGHDTVSWYQQALGQGPQFIFQYYEEEERQRGNFPDRFSGHQFPNYSSELNVNALLLGDSALYLCASSFYKNTEAFFGQGTRLTVV.

This chain links TRBV5-1 with TRBJ2-5; possibly TRBD1 for D (5 bases). The V gene lost 7 bases and the J gene lost 2 bases, with 15 bases spanning the gap. The CDR3 totals 14 residues. Germline V lookup: CDR1 SGHRS, CDR2 YFSETQ. The CDR3 DNA sequence: TGCGCCAGCGGCCACCCCCAGGGTCAAGAGACCCAGTACTTC. Protein: CASGHPQGQETQYF.

The CDR3 nucleotides are TGCAGCGTCGTACGGGAGCAAGAGACCCAGTACTTC. This codes for CSVVREQETQYF. The chain carries TRBV29-1 and TRBJ2-5; the D gene is possibly TRBD2 (6 bases). The CDR3 contains 12 residues. The germline CDR1 and CDR2 sequences are SQVTM and ANQGSEA. V lost 6 bases and J lost 2, with 10 bases in between.

This rearrangement joins TRBV28 to TRBJ1-5, with TRBD1 matching 7 bases. With 5 bases clipped from V and 0 bases from J, the junction kept 10 bases outside the gene matches. This CDR3 contains 17 residues. CDR1 and CDR2 from the germline V gene are MDHEN and SYDVKM. CDR3 bases: TGTGCCAGCAGTGGTGGGGGGCAGGGGGGTAGCAATCAGCCCCAGCATTTT. Translation gives CASSGGGQGGSNQPQHF.

The CDR3 DNA reads TGTGCCAGCAGGAGGGACAGGGAATGGGGCGAGCAGTACTTC. The encoded protein is CASRRDREWGEQYF. This chain joins TRBV28 and TRBJ2-7; 9 positions agree with TRBD1. The CDR3 sequence is 14 residues long. After removal of 6 bases from V and 6 bases from J, the junction contained 9 bases not matched to a gene. Germline CDR1 MDHEN, CDR2 SYDVKM.